The 16 T cell receptor beta chains listed next were all sequenced from one sample in a study of blood T cell repertoires in COVID-19. Libraries were prepared by immunoSEQ multiplex PCR; TCRdb keeps only in-frame clonotypes and omits some of them. The data show under 75,000 clones, with 75% to 90% seen just once and under 3% held by the top ten. Sequencing used peripheral blood. These receptor sequences come from a man aged 45 to 65 with acute or convalescent COVID-19.

The J gene is TRBJ1-1, the V gene TRBV18; tentatively, D is TRBD1 (6 bases). In germline, CDR1 is KGHSH, CDR2 LQKENI. Trimming cost V 3 bases and J 1 base, with 18 bases left between them. The CDR3 loop spans 17 amino acids. CDR3 nucleotide sequence: TGTGCCAGCTCACCCCAACAGGGATCGGCGGGGAACACTGAAGCTTTCTTT. Translation: CASSPQQGSAGNTEAFF.

The chain uses TRBV7-6 and TRBJ2-7; perhaps TRBD1 as D (6 bases). CDR1 and CDR2 (germline): SGHVS, FNYEAQ. Between the trimmed V and J ends, which lost 5 bases and 5 bases, there was a span of 28 bases. The CDR3 runs 18 residues. CDR3 coding DNA: TGTGCCAGCAGCCAACTAAACCAGGGGCAAATCCCGGCCCACGAGCAGTACTTC. It codes for CASSQLNQGQIPAHEQYF. Using reference TRBV7-6 and TRBJ2-7 for the parts outside the CDR3, the full variable domain is GAGVSQSPRYKVTKRGQDVALRCDPISGHVSLYWYRQALGQGPEFLTYFNYEAQQDKSGLPNDRFSAERPEGSISTLTIQRTEQRDSAMYRCASSQLNQGQIPAHEQYFGPGTRLTVT.

The chain uses TRBV10-3 and TRBJ2-7; 8 bases are a match to TRBD2. The CDR3 has 16 amino acids. Germline trimming cut 3 bases from V and 1 base from J; bases unmatched to any gene: 8. Per the germline V gene, CDR1 is ENHRY and CDR2 is SYGVKD. Written as DNA, the CDR3 is TGTGCCATCAGTGATTTAGCGGGGTCGCGTTCCTACGAGCAGTACTTC. Protein: CAISDLAGSRSYEQYF.

The rearrangement links TRBV9 to TRBJ2-3; 7 nucleotides agree with TRBD2. CDR1 is SGDLS, CDR2 YYNGEE, per germline. The trim removed 2 bases at V and 3 bases at J, leaving 6 bases unmatched. The CDR3 sequence is 15 residues long. CDR3 sequence reads: CASSVRGDLTDTQYF. CDR3 sequence (DNA): TGTGCCAGCAGCGTTCGGGGGGACTTGACAGATACGCAGTATTTT. Drawing the rest from reference TRBV9 and TRBJ2-3, the complete variable domain is DSGVTQTPKHLITATGQRVTLRCSPRSGDLSVYWYQQSLDQGLQFLIQYYNGEERAKGNILERFSAQQFPDLHSELNLSSLELGDSALYFCASSVRGDLTDTQYFGPGTRLTVL.

The chain uses TRBV30 and TRBJ1-2; 8 positions agree with TRBD1. Germline lookup yields CDR1 GTSNPN and CDR2 SVGIG (reference sequence). The CDR3 is made up of 14 amino acids. V trimming: 1 base; J trimming: 6 bases; junction bases outside the gene matches: 7. The CDR3 loop is CAWSATGTGNGYTF. CDR3 sequence (DNA): TGTGCCTGGAGTGCGACAGGGACAGGCAATGGCTACACCTTC.

This clone was recorded only once. This chain joins TRBV5-8 and TRBJ1-5, with TRBD1 matching over 7 bases. The CDR3 runs 15 residues. Germline V gene sequence: CDR1 SGHTS, CDR2 YDEGEE. V shed 1 base, J shed 4 bases, and the junction held 5 bases outside the gene matches. The CDR3 protein is CASSLRTGVNQPQHF. The CDR3 bases are TGTGCCAGCAGCTTGCGTACAGGGGTTAATCAGCCCCAGCATTTT.

The chain employs TRBV7-2 and TRBJ1-2, with D uncertain. Germline V gene sequence: CDR1 SGHTA, CDR2 FQGNSA. The CDR3 length is 12 residues. V lost 3 bases to trimming and J lost 5 bases, with 7 bases between them. The CDR3 coding sequence is TGTGCCAGCAGCTTGCAGGTATATGGCTACACCTTC. The encoded protein is CASSLQVYGYTF.

This clone was counted once. The gene calls are TRBV3-1 (or the pseudogene TRBV3-2) and TRBJ2-1; no clear D gene. Per the germline V gene, CDR1 is LGHDT and CDR2 is YNNKEL (reference sequence). V lost 1 base, J lost 0 bases, and 10 bases lay in between. This CDR3 contains 16 residues. The CDR3 protein is CASSQVRYSSYNEQFF. Written as DNA, the CDR3 is TGTGCCAGCAGCCAAGTTCGCTATAGCTCCTACAATGAGCAGTTCTTC.

The chain links TRBV7-6 to TRBJ1-2, with 10 bases fitting TRBD1. The germline CDR1 and CDR2 sequences are SGHVS and FNYEAQ. The CDR3 runs to 15 residues. Germline trimming cut 4 bases from V and 5 bases from J; bases unmatched to any gene: 7. CDR3 coding DNA: TGTGCCAGCAGCTACCGACCGGGACAGGGGTATGGCTACACCTTC. It codes for CASSYRPGQGYGYTF. The full variable domain, completed using reference TRBV7-6 and TRBJ1-2, is GAGVSQSPRYKVTKRGQDVALRCDPISGHVSLYWYRQALGQGPEFLTYFNYEAQQDKSGLPNDRFSAERPEGSISTLTIQRTEQRDSAMYRCASSYRPGQGYGYTFGSGTRLTVV.

This chain joins TRBV10-3 and TRBJ2-3; the match to TRBD1 covers 11 bases. J lost 2 bases, V lost 2 bases, and 6 bases had no gene match. Germline CDR1 ENHRY, CDR2 SYGVKD. The CDR3 sequence is 17 residues long. The CDR3 sequence is CAISERGQGADTDTQYF. The CDR3 nucleotides are TGTGCCATCAGTGAGAGAGGACAGGGGGCCGACACAGATACGCAGTATTTT.

The rearrangement uses TRBV19 and TRBJ2-3; 7 bases are shared with TRBD2. CDR1 and CDR2 (germline): LNHDA, SQIVND (reference sequence). CDR3 length: 14 amino acids. V shed 9 bases, J shed 4 bases, and the junction held 10 bases outside the gene matches. CDR3 in amino acids: CASSPLAGADTQYF. The CDR3, as DNA: TGTGCCAGCTCCCCCCTGGCGGGAGCAGATACGCAGTATTTT.

In DNA form, the CDR3 reads TGTGCCAGCAGTGATCAAAAGCGAAAACCTAGCACAGATACGCAGTATTTT. Translation gives CASSDQKRKPSTDTQYF. The chain recombines TRBV6-1 with TRBJ2-3; D ambiguous. Germline CDR1 and CDR2: MNHNS and SASEGT. The CDR3 spans 17 residues. With 3 bases removed from V and 0 bases from J, the gap between germline ends came to 16 bases.

The gene calls are TRBV6-5 and TRBJ1-1, with D unclear. Germline CDR1 MNHEY, CDR2 SVGAGI. The V end was cut by 10 bases, the J end by 1 base, with 13 bases between. This CDR3 is built from 13 residues. The CDR3 reads CATLSAQNTEAFF. The CDR3 DNA reads TGTGCCACCCTGAGTGCCCAGAACACTGAAGCTTTCTTT.

This chain joins TRBV6-5 and TRBJ1-4, with D tentatively TRBD1 (5 bases). CDR3 length: 13 amino acids. Trimming took off 9 bases at V and 7 bases at J, with 15 bases between the two ends. CDR1 and CDR2 (germline): MNHEY, SVGAGI. The CDR3 protein is CASGEGAFEKLFF. The CDR3 bases are TGTGCCAGTGGGGAAGGGGCGTTTGAAAAACTGTTTTTT.

This sequence joins TRBV5-4 and TRBJ2-1; D is unclear. V gave up 4 bases and J gave up 8 bases, with 13 bases separating them. The CDR3 is 13 amino acids. Germline values: CDR1 SGHNT, CDR2 YYREEE (reference sequence). The CDR3 region has the DNA TGTGCCAGCAGCCCAATGAGTGGAGATGAGCAGTTCTTC. It translates to CASSPMSGDEQFF.

Notes on this clone: This CDR3 is also generated by other DNA sequences in the sample. The V gene is TRBV6-5, the J gene TRBJ1-1; D is unresolved. The CDR3 totals 14 residues. With 2 bases removed from V and 0 bases from J, the gap between germline ends came to 7 bases. Germline CDR1 and CDR2: MNHEY and SVGAGI. This CDR3 reads CASSYRGMNTEAFF. For the CDR3, the DNA is TGTGCCAGCAGTTACAGAGGCATGAACACTGAAGCTTTCTTT.